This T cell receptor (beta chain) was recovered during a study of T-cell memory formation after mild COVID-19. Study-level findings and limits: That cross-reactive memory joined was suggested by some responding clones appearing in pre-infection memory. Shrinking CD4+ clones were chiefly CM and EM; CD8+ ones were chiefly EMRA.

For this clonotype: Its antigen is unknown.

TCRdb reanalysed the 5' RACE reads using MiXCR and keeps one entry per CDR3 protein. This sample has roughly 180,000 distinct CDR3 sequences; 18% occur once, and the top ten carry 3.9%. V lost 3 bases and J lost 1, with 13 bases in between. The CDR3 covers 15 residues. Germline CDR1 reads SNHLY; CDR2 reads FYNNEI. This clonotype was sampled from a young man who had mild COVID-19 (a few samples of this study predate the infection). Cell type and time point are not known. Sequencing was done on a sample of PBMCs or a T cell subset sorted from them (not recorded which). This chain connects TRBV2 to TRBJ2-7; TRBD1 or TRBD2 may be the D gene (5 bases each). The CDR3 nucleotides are TGTGCCAGCAGTGACCCGGGACGCCGATCCTACGAGCAGTACGTC. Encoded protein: CASSDPGRRSYEQYV.